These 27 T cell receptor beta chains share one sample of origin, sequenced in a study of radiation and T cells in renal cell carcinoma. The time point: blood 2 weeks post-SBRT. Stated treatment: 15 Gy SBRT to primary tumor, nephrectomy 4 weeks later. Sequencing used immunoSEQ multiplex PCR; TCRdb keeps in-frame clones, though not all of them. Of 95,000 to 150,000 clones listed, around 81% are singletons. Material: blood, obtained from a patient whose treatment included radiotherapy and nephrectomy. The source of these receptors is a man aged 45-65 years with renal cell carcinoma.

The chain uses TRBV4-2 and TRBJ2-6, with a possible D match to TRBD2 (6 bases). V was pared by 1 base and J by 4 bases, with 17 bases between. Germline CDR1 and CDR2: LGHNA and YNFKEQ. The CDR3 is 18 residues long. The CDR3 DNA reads TGTGCCAGCAGCCAAGTATTCAGTGGGGGGTTAGGGGCCAACGTCCTGACTTTC. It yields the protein CASSQVFSGGLGANVLTF.

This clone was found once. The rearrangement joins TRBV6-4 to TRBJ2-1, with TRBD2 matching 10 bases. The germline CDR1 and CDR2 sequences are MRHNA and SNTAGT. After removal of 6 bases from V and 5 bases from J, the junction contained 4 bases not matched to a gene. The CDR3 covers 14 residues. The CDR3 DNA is TGTGCCAGCAGGAGCGGGGGGGCCGACAATGAGCAGTTCTTC. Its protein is CASRSGGADNEQFF.

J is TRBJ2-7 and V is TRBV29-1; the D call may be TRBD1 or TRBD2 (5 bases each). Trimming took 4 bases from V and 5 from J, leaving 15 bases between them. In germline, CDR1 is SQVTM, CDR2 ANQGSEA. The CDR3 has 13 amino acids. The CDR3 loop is CSVAGGSSHEQYF. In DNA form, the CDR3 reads TGCAGCGTTGCTGGGGGATCTAGCCACGAGCAGTACTTC.

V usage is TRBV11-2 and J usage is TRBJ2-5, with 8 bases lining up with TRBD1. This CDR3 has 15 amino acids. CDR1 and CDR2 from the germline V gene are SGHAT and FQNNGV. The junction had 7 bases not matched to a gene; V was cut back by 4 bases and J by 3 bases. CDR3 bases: TGTGCCAGCAGCTCTGTGGACAGGGCCAAAGAGACCCAGTACTTC. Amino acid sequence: CASSSVDRAKETQYF.

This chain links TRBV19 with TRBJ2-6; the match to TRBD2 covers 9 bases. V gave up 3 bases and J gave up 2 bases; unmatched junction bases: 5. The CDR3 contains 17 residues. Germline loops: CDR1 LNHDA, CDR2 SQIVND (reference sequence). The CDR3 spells CASSIFSGGPGANVLTF. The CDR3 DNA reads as TGTGCCAGTAGTATTTTTAGCGGGGGCCCTGGGGCCAACGTCCTGACTTTC.

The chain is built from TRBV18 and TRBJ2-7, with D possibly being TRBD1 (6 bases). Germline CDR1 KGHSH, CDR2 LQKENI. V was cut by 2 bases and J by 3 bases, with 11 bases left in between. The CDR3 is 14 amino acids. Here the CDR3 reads CASSPDGGHYEQYF. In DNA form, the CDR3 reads TGTGCCAGCTCACCAGATGGGGGACACTACGAGCAGTACTTC.

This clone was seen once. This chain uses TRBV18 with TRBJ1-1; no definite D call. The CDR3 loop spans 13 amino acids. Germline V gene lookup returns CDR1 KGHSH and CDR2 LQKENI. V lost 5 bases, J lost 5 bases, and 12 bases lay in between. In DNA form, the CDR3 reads TGTGCCAGCTCAAGGGCTTTAGGGACTGAAGCTTTCTTT. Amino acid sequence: CASSRALGTEAFF.

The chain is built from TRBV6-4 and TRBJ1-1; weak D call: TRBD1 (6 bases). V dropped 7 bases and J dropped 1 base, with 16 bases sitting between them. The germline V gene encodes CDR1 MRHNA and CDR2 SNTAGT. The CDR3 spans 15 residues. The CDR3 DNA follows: TGTGCCAGCACCGACGAGGACAGAGAGAACACTGAAGCTTTCTTT. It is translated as CASTDEDRENTEAFF.

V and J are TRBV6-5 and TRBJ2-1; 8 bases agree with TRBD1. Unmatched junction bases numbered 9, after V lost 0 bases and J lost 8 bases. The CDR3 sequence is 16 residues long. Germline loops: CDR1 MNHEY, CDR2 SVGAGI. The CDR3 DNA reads TGTGCCAGCAGTTACTCGAGGGTGTCAGGGGGCGATGAGCAGTTCTTC. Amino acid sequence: CASSYSRVSGGDEQFF.

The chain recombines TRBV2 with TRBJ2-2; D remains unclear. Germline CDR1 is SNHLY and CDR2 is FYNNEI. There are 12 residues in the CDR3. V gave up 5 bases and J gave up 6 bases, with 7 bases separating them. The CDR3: CASSLSPGELFF. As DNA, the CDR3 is TGTGCCAGCAGTTTGAGTCCCGGGGAGCTGTTTTTT.

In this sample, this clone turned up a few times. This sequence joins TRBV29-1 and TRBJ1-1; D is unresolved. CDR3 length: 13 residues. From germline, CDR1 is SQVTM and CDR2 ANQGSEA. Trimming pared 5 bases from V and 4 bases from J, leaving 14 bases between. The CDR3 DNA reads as TGCAGCGTTTCACACGACACGGGCACTGAAGCTTTCTTT. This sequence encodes CSVSHDTGTEAFF.

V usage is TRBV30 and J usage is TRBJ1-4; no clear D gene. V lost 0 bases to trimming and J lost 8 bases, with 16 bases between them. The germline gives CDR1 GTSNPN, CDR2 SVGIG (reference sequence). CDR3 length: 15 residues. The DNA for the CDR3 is TGTGCCTGGAGTGTAGGGTCCGGGGTACGGGAAAAACTGTTTTTT. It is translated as CAWSVGSGVREKLFF. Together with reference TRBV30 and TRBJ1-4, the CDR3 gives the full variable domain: SQTIHQWPATLVQPVGSPLSLECTVEGTSNPNLYWYRQAAGRGLQLLFYSVGIGQISSEVPQNLSASRPQDRQFILSSKKLLLSDSGFYLCAWSVGSGVREKLFFGSGTQLSVL.

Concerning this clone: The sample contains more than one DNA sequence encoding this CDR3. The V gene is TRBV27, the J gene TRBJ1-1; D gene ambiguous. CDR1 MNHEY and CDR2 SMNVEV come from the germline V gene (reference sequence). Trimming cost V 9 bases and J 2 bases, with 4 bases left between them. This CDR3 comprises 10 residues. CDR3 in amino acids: CASGNTEAFF. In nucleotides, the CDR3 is TGTGCCAGTGGTAACACTGAAGCTTTCTTT.

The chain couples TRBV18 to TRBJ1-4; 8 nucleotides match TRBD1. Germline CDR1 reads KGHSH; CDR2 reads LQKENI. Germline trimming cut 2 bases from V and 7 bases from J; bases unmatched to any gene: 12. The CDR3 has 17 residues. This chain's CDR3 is CASSPNLRAQGGEKLFF. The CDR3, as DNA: TGTGCCAGCTCACCAAATCTTCGGGCACAGGGGGGTGAAAAACTGTTTTTT.

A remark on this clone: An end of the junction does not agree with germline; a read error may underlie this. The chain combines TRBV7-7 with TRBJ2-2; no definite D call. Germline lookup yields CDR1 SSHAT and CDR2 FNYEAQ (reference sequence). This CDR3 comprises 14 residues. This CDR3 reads CASSLPPVPGELFF. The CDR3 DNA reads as TGTGCTAGCAGCTTACCCCCGGTCCCCGGGGAGCTGTTTTTT.

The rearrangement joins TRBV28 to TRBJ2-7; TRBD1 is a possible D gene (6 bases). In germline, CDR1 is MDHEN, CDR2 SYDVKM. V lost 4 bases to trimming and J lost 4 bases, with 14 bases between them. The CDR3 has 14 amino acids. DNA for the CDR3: TGTGCCAGCAGTTCCCACAGGGTTTATTACGAGCAGTACTTC. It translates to CASSSHRVYYEQYF.

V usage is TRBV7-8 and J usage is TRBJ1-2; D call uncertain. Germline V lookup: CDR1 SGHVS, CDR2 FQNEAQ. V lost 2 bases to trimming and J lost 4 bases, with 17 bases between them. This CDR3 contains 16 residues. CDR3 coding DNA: TGTGCCAGCAGCTTATACCTGATACCGAGCTCCTATGGCTACACCTTC. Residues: CASSLYLIPSSYGYTF. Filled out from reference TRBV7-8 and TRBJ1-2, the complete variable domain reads GAGVSQSPRYKVAKRGQDVALRCDPISGHVSLFWYQQALGQGPEFLTYFQNEAQLDKSGLPSDRFFAERPEGSVSTLKIQRTQQEDSAVYLCASSLYLIPSSYGYTFGSGTRLTVV.

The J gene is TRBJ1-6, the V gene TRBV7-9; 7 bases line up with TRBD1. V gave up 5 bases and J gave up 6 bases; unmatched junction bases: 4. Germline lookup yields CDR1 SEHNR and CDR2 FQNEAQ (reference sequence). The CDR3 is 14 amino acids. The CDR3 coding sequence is TGTGCCAGCAGCGGCGGACAGGTTAATTCACCCCTCCACTTT. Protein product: CASSGGQVNSPLHF.

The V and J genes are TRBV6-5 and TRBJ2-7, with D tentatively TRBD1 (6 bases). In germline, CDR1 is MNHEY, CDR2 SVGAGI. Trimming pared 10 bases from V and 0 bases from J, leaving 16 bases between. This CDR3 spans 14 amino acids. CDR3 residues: CATRGQSISYEQYF. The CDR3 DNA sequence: TGTGCCACCAGGGGACAAAGTATCTCCTACGAGCAGTACTTC.

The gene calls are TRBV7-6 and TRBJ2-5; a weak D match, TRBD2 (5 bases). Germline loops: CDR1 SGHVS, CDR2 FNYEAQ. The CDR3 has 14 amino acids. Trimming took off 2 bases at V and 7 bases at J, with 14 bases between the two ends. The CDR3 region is CASSLMEDTWTQYF. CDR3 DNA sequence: TGTGCCAGCAGCTTAATGGAGGATACATGGACCCAGTACTTC. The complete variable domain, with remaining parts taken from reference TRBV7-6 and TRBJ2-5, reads GAGVSQSPRYKVTKRGQDVALRCDPISGHVSLYWYRQALGQGPEFLTYFNYEAQQDKSGLPNDRFSAERPEGSISTLTIQRTEQRDSAMYRCASSLMEDTWTQYFGPGTRLLVL.

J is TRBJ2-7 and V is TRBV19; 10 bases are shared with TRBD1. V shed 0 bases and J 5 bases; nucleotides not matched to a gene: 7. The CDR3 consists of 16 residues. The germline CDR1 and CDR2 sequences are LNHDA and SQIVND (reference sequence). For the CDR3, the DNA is TGTGCCAGTAGTATAGAGACAGGGGGCGCATACAACGAGCAGTACTTC. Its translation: CASSIETGGAYNEQYF.

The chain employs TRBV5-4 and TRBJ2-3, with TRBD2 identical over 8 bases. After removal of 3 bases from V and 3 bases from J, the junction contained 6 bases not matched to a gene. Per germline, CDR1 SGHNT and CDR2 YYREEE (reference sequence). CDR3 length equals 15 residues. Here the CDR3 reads CASSSGASGTDTQYF. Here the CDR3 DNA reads TGTGCCAGCAGCTCTGGGGCTAGCGGGACAGATACGCAGTATTTT.

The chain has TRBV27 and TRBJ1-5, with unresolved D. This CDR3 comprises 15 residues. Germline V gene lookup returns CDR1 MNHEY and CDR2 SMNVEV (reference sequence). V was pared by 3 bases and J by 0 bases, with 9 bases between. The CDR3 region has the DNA TGTGCCAGCAGTTTCAAGTCGAATAGCAATCAGCCCCAGCATTTT. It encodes CASSFKSNSNQPQHF.

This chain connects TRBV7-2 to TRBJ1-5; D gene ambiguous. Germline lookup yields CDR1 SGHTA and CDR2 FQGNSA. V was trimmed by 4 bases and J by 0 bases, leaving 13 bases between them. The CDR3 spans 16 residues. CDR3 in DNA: TGTGCCAGCAGCTCCTACTTAGGGTATAGCAATCAGCCCCAGCATTTT. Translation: CASSSYLGYSNQPQHF.

The CDR3 is CASRRGTGGGGANVLTF. The CDR3 DNA is TGCGCCAGCAGACGCGGGACAGGGGGCGGTGGGGCCAACGTCCTGACTTTC. The chain uses TRBV4-1 and TRBJ2-6; 12 bases match TRBD1. V lost 6 bases to trimming and J lost 3 bases; unmatched junction nucleotides: 6. The CDR3 spans 17 residues. Germline-derived CDR1 and CDR2 are MGHRA and YSYEKL.

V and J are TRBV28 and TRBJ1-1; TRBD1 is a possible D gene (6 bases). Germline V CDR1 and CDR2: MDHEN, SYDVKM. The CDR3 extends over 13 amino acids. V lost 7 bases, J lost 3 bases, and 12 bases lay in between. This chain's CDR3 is CASIGGLYTEAFF. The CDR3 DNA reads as TGTGCCAGCATAGGGGGGTTGTACACTGAAGCTTTCTTT.

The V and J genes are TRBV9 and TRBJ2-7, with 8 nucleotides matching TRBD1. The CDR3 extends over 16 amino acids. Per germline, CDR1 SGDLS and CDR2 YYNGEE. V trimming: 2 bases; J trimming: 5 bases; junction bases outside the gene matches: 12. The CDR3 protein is CASSVRPHGQGHEQYF. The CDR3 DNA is TGTGCCAGCAGCGTCCGCCCACACGGACAGGGCCACGAGCAGTACTTC.